This T cell receptor beta chain was recorded in a study of Tregs in tolerant kidney transplant recipients. Mixed chimerism was transient after nonmyeloablative marrow transplants from related graft donors. The CDR3 extends over 12 amino acids. Germline loops: CDR1 LGHNA, CDR2 YSLEER. The V gene lost 2 bases and the J gene lost 4 bases, with 2 bases spanning the gap. Method: immunoSEQ multiplex PCR; TCRdb's copy keeps in-frame clones and lacks some. Altogether 50,000 or so clones are present, roughly 87% being singletons, with the ten largest covering 15% to 19%. The J gene is TRBJ2-2, the V gene TRBV4-3; D remains unclear. The source of this sequence is a human patient who received a combined kidney and bone marrow transplant. Some of the T cells may derive from the graft donor. The sample consisted of CD8+ T cells from blood (PBMCs), taken 12 months after the transplant. CDR3: CASSQLTGELFF. In nucleotides, the CDR3 is TGCGCCAGCAGCCAACTCACCGGGGAGCTGTTTTTT.